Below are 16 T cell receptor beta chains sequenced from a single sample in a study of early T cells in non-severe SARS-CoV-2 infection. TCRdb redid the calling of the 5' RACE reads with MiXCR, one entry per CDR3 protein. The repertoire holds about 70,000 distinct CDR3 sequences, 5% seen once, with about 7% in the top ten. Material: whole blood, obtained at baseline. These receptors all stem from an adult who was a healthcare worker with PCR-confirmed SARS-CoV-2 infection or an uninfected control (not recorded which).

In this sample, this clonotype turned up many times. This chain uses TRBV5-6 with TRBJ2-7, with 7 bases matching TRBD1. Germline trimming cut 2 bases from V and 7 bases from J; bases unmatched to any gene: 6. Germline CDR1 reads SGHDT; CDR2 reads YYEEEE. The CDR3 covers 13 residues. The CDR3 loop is CASSFYRGAEQYF. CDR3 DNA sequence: TGTGCCAGCAGCTTTTACAGGGGAGCGGAGCAGTACTTC.

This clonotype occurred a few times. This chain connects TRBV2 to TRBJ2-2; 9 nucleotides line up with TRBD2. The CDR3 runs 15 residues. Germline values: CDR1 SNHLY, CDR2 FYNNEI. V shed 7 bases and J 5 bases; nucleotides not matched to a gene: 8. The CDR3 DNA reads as TGTGCCAGCATTAGTAGCGGGAGAAAGACCGGGGAGCTGTTTTTT. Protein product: CASISSGRKTGELFF. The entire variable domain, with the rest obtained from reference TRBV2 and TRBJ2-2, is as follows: EPEVTQTPSHQVTQMGQEVILRCVPISNHLYFYWYRQILGQKVEFLVSFYNNEISEKSEIFDDQFSVERPDGSNFTLKIRSTKLEDSAMYFCASISSGRKTGELFFGEGSRLTVL.

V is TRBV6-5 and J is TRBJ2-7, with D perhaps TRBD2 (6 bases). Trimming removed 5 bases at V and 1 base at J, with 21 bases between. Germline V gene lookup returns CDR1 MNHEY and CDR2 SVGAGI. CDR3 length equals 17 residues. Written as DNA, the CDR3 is TGTGCCAGCAGTACCCTACTCGCGGGGCGGGAATCCTACGAGCAGTACTTC. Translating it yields CASSTLLAGRESYEQYF.

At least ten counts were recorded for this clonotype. The CDR3 coding sequence is TGTGCCAGCAGCTTGGCCGGGACCCTTAAAGCCGGGCAGTACTTC. This codes for CASSLAGTLKAGQYF. The chain uses TRBV5-6 and TRBJ2-7, with D tentatively TRBD1 or TRBD2 (5 bases each). V was clipped by 0 bases and J by 9 bases, with 19 bases between them. This CDR3 is built from 15 residues. Germline values: CDR1 SGHDT, CDR2 YYEEEE.

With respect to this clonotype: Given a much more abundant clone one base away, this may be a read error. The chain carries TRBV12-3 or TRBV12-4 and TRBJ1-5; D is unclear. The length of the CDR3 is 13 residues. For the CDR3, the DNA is TGTGCCAGCAGTTTGTGGAGCAATCAGCTCCAGCATTTT. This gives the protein CASSLWSNQLQHF.

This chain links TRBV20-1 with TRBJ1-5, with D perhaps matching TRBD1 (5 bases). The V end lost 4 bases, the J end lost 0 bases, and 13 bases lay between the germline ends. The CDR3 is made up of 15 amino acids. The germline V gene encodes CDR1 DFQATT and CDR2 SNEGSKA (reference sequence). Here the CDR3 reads CSATTEIYSNQPQHF. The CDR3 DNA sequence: TGCAGTGCTACGACAGAAATCTATAGCAATCAGCCCCAGCATTTT.

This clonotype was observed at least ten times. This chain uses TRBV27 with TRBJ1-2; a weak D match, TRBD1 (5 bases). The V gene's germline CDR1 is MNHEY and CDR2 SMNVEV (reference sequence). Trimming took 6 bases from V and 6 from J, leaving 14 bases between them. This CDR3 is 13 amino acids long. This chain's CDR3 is CASRHRLFDGYTF. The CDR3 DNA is TGTGCCAGCAGGCACAGGCTCTTCGATGGCTACACCTTC.

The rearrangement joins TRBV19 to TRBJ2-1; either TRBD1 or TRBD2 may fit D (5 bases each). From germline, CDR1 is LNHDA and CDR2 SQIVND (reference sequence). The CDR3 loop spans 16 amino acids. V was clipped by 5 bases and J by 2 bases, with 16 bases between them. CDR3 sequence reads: CASSVPIATAYNEQFF. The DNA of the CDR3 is TGTGCCAGTAGTGTCCCTATAGCGACAGCCTACAATGAGCAGTTCTTC.

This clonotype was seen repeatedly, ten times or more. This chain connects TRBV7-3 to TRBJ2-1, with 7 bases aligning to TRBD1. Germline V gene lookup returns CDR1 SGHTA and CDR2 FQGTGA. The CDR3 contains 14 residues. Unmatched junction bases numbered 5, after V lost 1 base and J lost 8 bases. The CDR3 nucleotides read TGTGCCAGCAGCTTAAGCGACAGGGCGGATGAGCAGTTCTTC. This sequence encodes CASSLSDRADEQFF.

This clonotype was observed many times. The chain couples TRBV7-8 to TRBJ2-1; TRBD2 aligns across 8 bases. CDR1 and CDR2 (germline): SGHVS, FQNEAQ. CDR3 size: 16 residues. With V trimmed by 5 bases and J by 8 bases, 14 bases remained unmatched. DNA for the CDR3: TGTGCCAGCAGCGCCCCCACCGGGACTAGGGCCGATGAGCAGTTCTTC. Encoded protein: CASSAPTGTRADEQFF.

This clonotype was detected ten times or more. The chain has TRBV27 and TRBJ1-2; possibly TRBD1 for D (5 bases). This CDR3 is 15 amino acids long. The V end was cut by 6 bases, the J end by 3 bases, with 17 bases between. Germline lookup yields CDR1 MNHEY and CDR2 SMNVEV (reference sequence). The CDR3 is CASSLDRTGYYGYTF. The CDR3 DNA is TGTGCCAGCAGCCTTGACCGAACAGGTTACTATGGCTACACCTTC.

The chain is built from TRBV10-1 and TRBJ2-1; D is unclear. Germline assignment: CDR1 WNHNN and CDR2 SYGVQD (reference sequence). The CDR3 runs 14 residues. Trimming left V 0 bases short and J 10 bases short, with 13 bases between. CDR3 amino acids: CASSESATTGEQFF. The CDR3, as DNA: TGCGCCAGCAGTGAGTCCGCGACGACCGGGGAGCAGTTCTTC.

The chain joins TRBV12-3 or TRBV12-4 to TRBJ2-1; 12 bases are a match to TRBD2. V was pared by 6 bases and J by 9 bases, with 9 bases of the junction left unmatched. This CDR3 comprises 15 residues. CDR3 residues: CASRETSGSRGEQFF. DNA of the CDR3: TGTGCCAGCAGGGAGACTAGCGGGAGCCGAGGTGAGCAGTTCTTC.

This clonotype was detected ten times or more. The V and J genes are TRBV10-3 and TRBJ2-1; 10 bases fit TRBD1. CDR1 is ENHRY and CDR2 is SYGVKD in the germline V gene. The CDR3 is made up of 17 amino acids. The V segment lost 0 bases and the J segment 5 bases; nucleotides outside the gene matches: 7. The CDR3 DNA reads TGTGCCATCAGTGAGTCGTTAGGGACAGGGGAAAACAATGAGCAGTTCTTC. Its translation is CAISESLGTGENNEQFF.

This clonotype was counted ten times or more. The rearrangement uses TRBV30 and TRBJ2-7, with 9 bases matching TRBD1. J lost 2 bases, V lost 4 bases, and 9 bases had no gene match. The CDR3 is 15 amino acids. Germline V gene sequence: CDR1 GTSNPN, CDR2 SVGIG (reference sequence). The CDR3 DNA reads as TGTGCCTGGACAGATCGGACAGGGGTAACCTACGAGCAGTACTTC. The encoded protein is CAWTDRTGVTYEQYF.

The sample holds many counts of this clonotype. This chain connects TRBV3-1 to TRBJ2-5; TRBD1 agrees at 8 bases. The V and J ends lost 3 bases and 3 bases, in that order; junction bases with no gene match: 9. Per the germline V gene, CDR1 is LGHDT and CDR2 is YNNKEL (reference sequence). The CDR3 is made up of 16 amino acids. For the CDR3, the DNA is TGTGCCAGCAGCCAGAGGCGACAGGGGTCGAAAGAGACCCAGTACTTC. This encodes CASSQRRQGSKETQYF.